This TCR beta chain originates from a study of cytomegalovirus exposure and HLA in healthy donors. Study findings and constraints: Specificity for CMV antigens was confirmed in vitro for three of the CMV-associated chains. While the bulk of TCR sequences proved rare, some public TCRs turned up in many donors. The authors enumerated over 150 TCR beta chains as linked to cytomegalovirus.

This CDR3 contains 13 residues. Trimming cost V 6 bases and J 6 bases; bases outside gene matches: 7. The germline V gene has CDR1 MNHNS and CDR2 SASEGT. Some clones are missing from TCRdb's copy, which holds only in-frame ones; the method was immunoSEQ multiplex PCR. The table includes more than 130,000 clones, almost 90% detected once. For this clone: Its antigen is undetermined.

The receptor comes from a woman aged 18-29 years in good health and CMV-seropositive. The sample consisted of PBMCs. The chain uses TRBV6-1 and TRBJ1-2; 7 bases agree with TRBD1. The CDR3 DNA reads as TGTGCCAGCAGGAGAAACCAGGGGGATGGCTACACCTTC. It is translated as CASRRNQGDGYTF.